These 8 T cell receptor delta chains were sequenced from one sample in a study of gammadelta T cells in human blood. TCRdb reanalysed the RT-PCR reads with CATT. The data show approximately 300 delta-chain clones, with over 40% seen just once and about 93% held by the top ten. Sequenced material: non-Vgamma9Vdelta2 gamma-delta T cells from cord blood. The receptors stem from a newborn.

This clone appeared a single time. The protein given by TCRdb reflects a much larger clone and differs at residue 9 from this DNA's translation, likely from a read error; the protein shown is the DNA's translation. The chain links TRDV2 to TRDJ2, with 8 bases identical to TRDD3. CDR3 length: 17 amino acids. Germline trimming cut 4 bases from V and 4 bases from J; bases unmatched to any gene: 13. Per germline, CDR1 GEAIGNYY and CDR2 EKD. The CDR3 nucleotides read TGTGCCTGTGATTCTTTACTGGGGGCTACGGGGACAGCACAACTCTTCTTT. Translated, it gives CACDSLLGATGTAQLFF.

Turning to this clone: A read error is the likely source, as a far larger clone sits one nucleotide away. The sample holds other DNA sequences that translate to the same CDR3. This chain joins TRAV38-2/DV8 and TRDJ1; 9 positions agree with TRDD3. The CDR3 loop spans 18 amino acids. The germline CDR1 and CDR2 sequences are TSESDYY and QEAYKQQN. The V segment lost 7 bases and the J segment 3 bases; nucleotides outside the gene matches: 19. The CDR3, as DNA: TGTGCTTATCAGTCACCTCGGGGATACGCGGGGATGGCCGATAAACTCATCTTT. It yields the protein CAYQSPRGYAGMADKLIF.

This clone has only a few counts. Since a far larger clone is one base different, this is likely a read error. The chain uses TRDV3 and TRDJ1; 12 nucleotides align to TRDD3. This CDR3 region has 22 residues. Germline CDR1 TVYSNPD, CDR2 GDNSRS (reference sequence). DNA of the CDR3: TGTGCCTTAGCCTTCCCTCAACCTCCAAACGTACTGGGGGATACAAACACCGATAAACGCATCTTT. Amino acids: CALAFPQPPNVLGDTNTDKRIF.

This clone showed up just a few times. A far more abundant clone sits one base away, making this likely a read error. The same CDR3 arises from other DNA sequences in this sample as well. The rearrangement links TRAV38-2/DV8 to TRDJ1; 7 bases fit TRDD3. The CDR3 totals 18 residues. V lost 7 bases to trimming and J lost 3 bases; unmatched junction nucleotides: 21. CDR1 TSESDYY and CDR2 QEAYKQQN come from the germline V gene. The CDR3 sequence: CAYQSPRGYAGMADKLIF. The CDR3 DNA sequence: TGTGCTTATCAGTCCCCTCGGGGATATGCGGGGATGGCCGATAAACTCATCTTT.

A word on this clone: One base separates it from a far larger clone, so it is likely a read error. This chain links TRDV1 with TRDJ1, with D unresolved. The ends were cut back, 1 base at V and 8 bases at J, with 11 bases in the middle. The CDR3 has 13 amino acids. Germline V lookup: CDR1 TSWWSYY, CDR2 QGS. CDR3 protein: CALGERAAGKLIF. The CDR3 region has the DNA TGTGCTCTTGGGGAACGCGCCGCAGGAAAACTCATCTTT.

Of note for this clone: A far larger clone is just one base off, so this is likely a read error. V usage is TRDV1 and J usage is TRDJ1, with 9 bases aligning to TRDD3. Germline V CDR1 and CDR2: TSWWSYY, QGS. This CDR3 has 23 residues. V shed 3 bases and J 0 bases; nucleotides not matched to a gene: 26. CDR3 loop: CALGDPGGGTAGGWIVDTDKLIF. The CDR3 region has the DNA TGTGCTCTTGGGGACCCCGGCGGAGGTACTGCTGGGGGATGGATCGTTGACACCGATAAACTCATCTTT.

This clone occurred a few times. The protein in TCRdb stems from a much larger clone and differs at residue 7 from this DNA's translation, likely a read error; here the protein is translated from the DNA. The V gene is TRDV3, the J gene TRDJ1; TRDD3 aligns across 9 bases. V shed 4 bases and J 4 bases; nucleotides not matched to a gene: 19. The length of the CDR3 is 17 residues. Germline V gives CDR1 TVYSNPD, CDR2 GDNSRS (reference sequence). The CDR3 is CASHLPCVLGESDKLIF. Here the CDR3 DNA reads TGTGCCTCCCATCTTCCCTGCGTACTGGGGGAAAGCGATAAACTCATCTTT.

This clone was counted only a few times. This DNA translates differently at residue 7 from the TCRdb protein, which is that of a much larger clone; a read error is likely, and the protein shown is the DNA's own translation. V gene TRDV1 combines with J gene TRDJ1; TRDD3 might be the D (5 bases). The ends were cut back, 2 bases at V and 1 base at J, with 11 bases in the middle. The CDR3 runs 15 residues. In germline, CDR1 is TSWWSYY, CDR2 QGS. The CDR3 spells CALGEGWGSTDKLIF. CDR3 nucleotide sequence: TGTGCTCTTGGGGAAGGTTGGGGAAGCACCGATAAACTCATCTTT.